What follows describes a single TCR beta chain. As yet, its antigen is unknown. Collection occurred without any documented infections or immune events in donors. This entry belongs to a study of identifying expanded T cells in peripheral blood. Sequencing was performed with immunoSEQ multiplex PCR; in TCRdb, only in-frame clones are kept and a portion is missing. This sample has about 98,000 clones, with approximately 88% found just once. Study findings and constraints: Differentially abundant clones: roughly 1.3 between replicates, about 15 at approximately two weeks, approximately 19 at four. Variance in clone template counts between roughly 2-week samples significantly increased with total template count across all healthy donors.

The CDR3 totals 16 residues. Germline V gives CDR1 MNHNS, CDR2 SASEGT. With 3 bases removed from V and 3 bases from J, the gap between germline ends came to 17 bases. The rearrangement joins TRBV6-1 to TRBJ1-2, with D hard to call. Sequenced input: blood. This TCR was sampled from a person aged 18 to 75 in good health. CDR3 sequence reads: CASSDGTRAYHYGYTF. The CDR3 DNA is TGTGCCAGCAGTGATGGTACTCGCGCGTACCACTATGGCTACACCTTC.